This passage covers 20 T cell receptor beta chains from one sample sequenced in a study of identifying expanded T cells in peripheral blood. Only in-frame clones appear in the TCRdb table, and some are missing; sequencing was by immunoSEQ multiplex PCR. The table has approximately 90,000 clones, almost 90% seen once. Sequences were obtained from blood. The origin of the receptors is a person between 18 and 75 years old in good health.

The chain combines TRBV27 with TRBJ2-3; tentative D call: TRBD1 (6 bases). Germline-derived CDR1 and CDR2 are MNHEY and SMNVEV (reference sequence). V was pared by 5 bases and J by 5 bases, with 8 bases between. The CDR3 sequence is 12 residues long. In DNA form, the CDR3 reads TGTGCCAGCAGTCTAGGGGGAGATACGCAGTATTTT. Protein: CASSLGGDTQYF.

The chain couples TRBV27 to TRBJ1-2; no definite D call. The germline V gene encodes CDR1 MNHEY and CDR2 SMNVEV (reference sequence). The CDR3 sequence is 13 residues long. V shed 3 bases and J shed 5 bases, with 10 bases lying between them. As DNA, the CDR3 is TGTGCCAGCAGTTTCCGGCCGGGATATGGCTACACCTTC. Translated: CASSFRPGYGYTF.

V usage is TRBV15 and J usage is TRBJ2-3; no clear D. The V end lost 0 bases, the J end lost 2 bases, and 6 bases lay between the germline ends. CDR1 LNHNV and CDR2 YYDKDF come from the germline V gene (reference sequence). The CDR3 is made up of 14 amino acids. The CDR3: CATSRDSNTDTQYF. The CDR3 DNA is TGTGCCACCAGCAGAGATTCCAACACAGATACGCAGTATTTT.

The chain employs TRBV7-7 and TRBJ2-3; D ambiguous. The CDR3 has 13 residues. The ends were cut back, 6 bases at V and 4 bases at J, with 11 bases in the middle. The V gene's germline CDR1 is SSHAT and CDR2 FNYEAQ (reference sequence). The CDR3 sequence: CASSPGHADTQYF. The CDR3 DNA reads TGTGCCAGCAGTCCCGGGCACGCAGATACGCAGTATTTT.

CDR3 loop: CAWSAERYQPQHF. The CDR3 bases are TGTGCCTGGAGCGCCGAACGGTATCAGCCCCAGCATTTT. The V and J genes are TRBV30 and TRBJ1-5, with D hard to call. V shed 3 bases and J shed 5 bases, with 11 bases lying between them. CDR3 size: 13 residues. Germline lookup yields CDR1 GTSNPN and CDR2 SVGIG (reference sequence).

The chain employs TRBV6-6 and TRBJ1-1; 7 bases line up with TRBD1. In germline, CDR1 is MNHNY, CDR2 SVGAGI (reference sequence). V trimming: 4 bases; J trimming: 7 bases; junction bases outside the gene matches: 9. The CDR3 loop spans 14 amino acids. The CDR3 bases are TGTGCCAGCAGTTCTCTCACGGGACAGCTTGAAGCTTTCTTT. Its translation: CASSSLTGQLEAFF.

This chain joins TRBV6-4 and TRBJ2-1, with 8 bases fitting TRBD1. This CDR3 is 15 amino acids long. V lost 3 bases to trimming and J lost 7 bases; unmatched junction nucleotides: 8. CDR1 and CDR2 (germline): MRHNA, SNTAGT. CDR3 amino acids: CASSEEDRVSNEQFF. Here the CDR3 DNA reads TGTGCCAGCAGTGAGGAGGACAGGGTGTCTAATGAGCAGTTCTTC.

This clone was recorded only once. The V and J genes are TRBV4-1 and TRBJ1-4; D remains unclear. This CDR3 contains 16 residues. V lost 1 base and J lost 0, with 9 bases in between. CDR1 and CDR2 from the germline V gene are MGHRA and YSYEKL. CDR3 amino acids: CASSQVGLPTNEKLFF. The CDR3 DNA is TGCGCCAGCAGCCAAGTAGGACTACCAACTAATGAAAAACTGTTTTTT.

This rearrangement joins TRBV9 to TRBJ2-3; D gene uncertain. This CDR3 contains 17 residues. The V gene lost 1 base and the J gene lost 2 bases, with 17 bases spanning the gap. The germline V gene encodes CDR1 SGDLS and CDR2 YYNGEE. The CDR3 region has the DNA TGTGCCAGCAGCGTATCCCCCTTCATAATAGACACAGATACGCAGTATTTT. This gives the protein CASSVSPFIIDTDTQYF.

This chain links TRBV9 with TRBJ2-7; 7 nucleotides agree with TRBD2. Trimming cost V 3 bases and J 3 bases; bases outside gene matches: 9. The CDR3 totals 15 residues. Germline V gene data show CDR1 as SGDLS and CDR2 as YYNGEE. The CDR3 region has the DNA TGTGCCAGCAGCGGAGGACCGAGCGGGGTCTACGAGCAGTACTTC. This translates into CASSGGPSGVYEQYF.

This clone was found a few times. The chain joins TRBV4-1 to TRBJ1-5, with 7 bases aligning to TRBD1. The trim removed 4 bases at V and 1 base at J, leaving 1 base unmatched. The CDR3 contains 14 residues. Germline V gene sequence: CDR1 MGHRA, CDR2 YSYEKL. CDR3 amino acids: CASSPGQSNQPQHF. In nucleotides, the CDR3 is TGCGCCAGCAGCCCGGGACAGAGCAATCAGCCCCAGCATTTT.

The chain employs TRBV27 and TRBJ1-2; D gene unclear. Germline V lookup: CDR1 MNHEY, CDR2 SMNVEV (reference sequence). V was trimmed by 3 bases and J by 2 bases, leaving 7 bases between them. This CDR3 region has 13 residues. The CDR3 here is CASSFKINYGYTF. The CDR3 bases are TGTGCCAGCAGTTTTAAGATAAACTATGGCTACACCTTC.

The chain is built from TRBV25-1 and TRBJ1-2; D gene uncertain. This CDR3 has 8 amino acids. The germline V gene has CDR1 MGHDK and CDR2 SYGVNS. Between the trimmed V and J ends, which lost 11 bases and 8 bases, there was a span of 6 bases. CDR3 bases: TGTGCCCTTTTAGGCTACACCTTC. Residues: CALLGYTF.

About this clone: One junction end disagrees with the germline gene, perhaps due to a read error. V gene TRBV4-2 combines with J gene TRBJ2-1, with TRBD2 matching 8 bases. The germline gives CDR1 LGHNA, CDR2 YNFKEQ. The CDR3 spans 16 residues. The CDR3 region has the DNA TGTGCCAGCAGCCAAGAGGCGGTCTTAGCGGGGAATGTGCAGTTCTTC. Its translation is CASSQEAVLAGNVQFF.

This clone appeared once. This chain uses TRBV9 with TRBJ1-6; D unresolved. Germline lookup yields CDR1 SGDLS and CDR2 YYNGEE. Trimming pared 0 bases from V and 7 bases from J, leaving 5 bases between. The CDR3 covers 13 residues. In DNA, the CDR3 is TGTGCCAGCAGCGTAGTAGGGAATTCACCCCTCCACTTT. Translating it yields CASSVVGNSPLHF.

The chain carries TRBV6-6 and TRBJ2-4; the match to TRBD2 covers 11 bases. With 5 bases clipped from V and 6 bases from J, the junction kept 9 bases outside the gene matches. The germline V gene encodes CDR1 MNHNY and CDR2 SVGAGI (reference sequence). The CDR3 sequence is 16 residues long. The CDR3: CASSGSGGAGGNIQYF. As DNA, the CDR3 is TGTGCCAGCAGTGGTAGCGGGGGGGCCGGAGGAAACATTCAGTACTTC.

The J gene is TRBJ2-7, the V gene TRBV27; TRBD1 is a possible D gene (6 bases). CDR3 size: 15 residues. CDR1 and CDR2 (germline): MNHEY, SMNVEV (reference sequence). Trimming cost V 4 bases and J 0 bases, with 13 bases left between them. The CDR3 DNA sequence: TGTGCCAGCAGTTATGCACAGGGTAGCTCCTACGAGCAGTACTTC. Translated: CASSYAQGSSYEQYF.

The V gene is TRBV5-1, the J gene TRBJ2-1, with D perhaps matching TRBD2 (6 bases). Per germline, CDR1 SGHRS and CDR2 YFSETQ. This CDR3 spans 15 amino acids. Trimming pared 4 bases from V and 1 base from J, leaving 12 bases between. The DNA for the CDR3 is TGCGCCAGCAGCGAGACTAGGGTTTCCTACAATGAGCAGTTCTTC. This sequence encodes CASSETRVSYNEQFF.

The chain links TRBV5-8 to TRBJ1-2, with D perhaps TRBD1 (5 bases). The CDR3 spans 16 residues. V lost 3 bases and J lost 0, with 15 bases in between. Germline CDR1 reads SGHTS; CDR2 reads YDEGEE. CDR3 coding DNA: TGTGCCAGCAGCTGGAGAGCTCGGGGCTCTAACTATGGCTACACCTTC. Protein product: CASSWRARGSNYGYTF.

This sequence joins TRBV6-4 and TRBJ2-7; 10 positions agree with TRBD2. V lost 0 bases and J lost 0; bases outside the gene matches: 2. CDR3 length: 16 amino acids. Germline V gene lookup returns CDR1 MRHNA and CDR2 SNTAGT. CDR3 nucleotide sequence: TGTGCCAGCAGTGACTCGGGACTAGCGTACTCCTACGAGCAGTACTTC. Encoded protein: CASSDSGLAYSYEQYF.